One sample yielded the 10 T cell receptor beta chains listed below, sequenced in a study of CD8+ T cells in alopecia areata. Following extraction, RNA underwent reverse transcription to cDNA, which served as the sequencing template. Some clones are missing from TCRdb's copy, which holds only in-frame ones; the method was immunoSEQ multiplex PCR. Found here are about 190,000 clones, around 50% of them singletons; the top ten hold about 15%. Specimen: CD4+ T cells sorted from blood, collected at week 0. These receptor sequences come from a human donor with alopecia areata.

The chain employs TRBV6-6 and TRBJ2-4; 7 nucleotides line up with TRBD1. The CDR3 is 14 amino acids. CDR1 is MNHNY, CDR2 SVGAGI, per germline (reference sequence). With 7 bases clipped from V and 5 bases from J, the junction kept 8 bases outside the gene matches. CDR3 coding DNA: TGTGCCAGCACCCCGACAGGGAGAGAAAACATTCAGTACTTC. It encodes CASTPTGRENIQYF.

This clone has just a few counts. This rearrangement joins TRBV7-9 to TRBJ2-3; D unresolved. This CDR3 region has 13 residues. V shed 5 bases and J shed 1 base, with 7 bases lying between them. CDR1 SEHNR and CDR2 FQNEAQ come from the germline V gene (reference sequence). The CDR3 spells CASSPTGTDTQYF. The CDR3 DNA reads as TGTGCCAGCAGCCCGACGGGCACAGATACGCAGTATTTT.

This rearrangement joins TRBV7-2 to TRBJ2-3; D remains unclear. The V gene's germline CDR1 is SGHTA and CDR2 FQGNSA. The CDR3 covers 16 residues. V was clipped by 3 bases and J by 0 bases, with 13 bases between them. The CDR3 sequence: CASSLITTRSTDTQYF. The CDR3 DNA reads as TGTGCCAGCAGCTTGATTACCACCCGCAGCACAGATACGCAGTATTTT.

This clone turned up a few times. At the DNA level, this CDR3 is encoded by other sequences in the same sample as well. V usage is TRBV30 and J usage is TRBJ2-7; D call uncertain. Trimming removed 5 bases at V and 2 bases at J, with 4 bases between. The germline gives CDR1 GTSNPN, CDR2 SVGIG (reference sequence). This CDR3 contains 10 residues. In DNA, the CDR3 is TGTGCCTGGGGGACCTACGAGCAGTACTTC. This translates into CAWGTYEQYF.

This rearrangement joins TRBV2 to TRBJ2-2; D remains unclear. CDR1 and CDR2 (germline): SNHLY, FYNNEI. Trimming took off 1 base at V and 0 bases at J, with 15 bases between the two ends. CDR3 length: 18 residues. This CDR3 is CASSEGSIETTNTGELFF. The CDR3 DNA is TGTGCCAGCAGTGAAGGTTCCATAGAAACTACGAACACCGGGGAGCTGTTTTTT.

The chain combines TRBV5-1 with TRBJ2-7; D might be TRBD2 (5 bases). The germline V gene has CDR1 SGHRS and CDR2 YFSETQ. This CDR3 is 13 amino acids long. V shed 7 bases and J shed 5 bases, with 16 bases lying between them. The CDR3 sequence is CASSQRGFDEQYF. CDR3 nucleotide sequence: TGCGCCAGCTCGCAACGAGGGTTCGACGAGCAGTACTTC.

V usage is TRBV2 and J usage is TRBJ2-2; D is possibly TRBD1 (6 bases). Germline V lookup: CDR1 SNHLY, CDR2 FYNNEI. The CDR3 runs 15 residues. Trimming shortened V by 4 bases and J by 1 base, and 10 bases separated the two germline ends. The CDR3 sequence is CASSGRTVNTGELFF. The CDR3 region has the DNA TGTGCCAGCAGTGGCCGGACAGTGAACACCGGGGAGCTGTTTTTT.

The chain carries TRBV30 and TRBJ1-1, with D possibly matching TRBD1 (5 bases). Germline lookup yields CDR1 GTSNPN and CDR2 SVGIG (reference sequence). V gave up 3 bases and J gave up 5 bases, with 10 bases separating them. The CDR3 extends over 12 amino acids. Here the CDR3 reads CAWRRGVTEAFF. In nucleotides, the CDR3 is TGTGCCTGGAGACGGGGCGTGACTGAAGCTTTCTTT.

This clone was counted between two and nine times. This chain connects TRBV30 to TRBJ2-2, with a possible D match to TRBD1 (6 bases). V dropped 4 bases and J dropped 8 bases, with 17 bases sitting between them. Per germline, CDR1 GTSNPN and CDR2 SVGIG (reference sequence). CDR3 length: 14 amino acids. The CDR3 sequence: CAWKGQTVWGELFF. The CDR3 nucleotides are TGTGCCTGGAAAGGACAGACCGTGTGGGGGGAGCTGTTTTTT.

This clone was seen only a few times. The V gene is TRBV2, the J gene TRBJ1-1, with D unclear. The germline V gene has CDR1 SNHLY and CDR2 FYNNEI. The CDR3 sequence is 14 residues long. V lost 3 bases to trimming and J lost 0 bases, with 8 bases between them. The DNA of the CDR3 is TGTGCCAGCAGTGATGGCAGAATGAACACTGAAGCTTTCTTT. This encodes CASSDGRMNTEAFF.